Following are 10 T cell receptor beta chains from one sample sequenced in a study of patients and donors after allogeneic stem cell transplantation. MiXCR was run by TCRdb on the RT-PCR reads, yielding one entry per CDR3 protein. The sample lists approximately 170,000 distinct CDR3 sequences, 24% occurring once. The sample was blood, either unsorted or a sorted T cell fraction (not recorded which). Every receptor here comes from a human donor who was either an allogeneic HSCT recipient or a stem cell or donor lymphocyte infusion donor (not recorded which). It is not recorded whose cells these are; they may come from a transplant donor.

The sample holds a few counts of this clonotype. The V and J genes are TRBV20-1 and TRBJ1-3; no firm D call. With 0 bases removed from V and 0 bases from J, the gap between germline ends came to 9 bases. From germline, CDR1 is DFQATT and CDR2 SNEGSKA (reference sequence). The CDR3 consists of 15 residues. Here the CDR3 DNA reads TGCAGTGCTAGAGATGGCGGTTTCTCTGGAAACACCATATATTTT. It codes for CSARDGGFSGNTIYF.

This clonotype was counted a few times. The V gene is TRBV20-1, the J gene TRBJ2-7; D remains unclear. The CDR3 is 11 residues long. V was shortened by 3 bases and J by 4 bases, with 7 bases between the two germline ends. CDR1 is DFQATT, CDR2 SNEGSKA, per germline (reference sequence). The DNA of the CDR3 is TGCAGTGCTAGGCAAGATTACGAGCAGTACTTC. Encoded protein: CSARQDYEQYF.

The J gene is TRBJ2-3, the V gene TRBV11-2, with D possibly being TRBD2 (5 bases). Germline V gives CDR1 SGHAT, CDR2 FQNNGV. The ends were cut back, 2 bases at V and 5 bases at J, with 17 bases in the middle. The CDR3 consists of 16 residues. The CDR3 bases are TGTGCCAGCAGCTTAAGGTGGCTAGCACTAAAAGATACGCAGTATTTT. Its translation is CASSLRWLALKDTQYF.

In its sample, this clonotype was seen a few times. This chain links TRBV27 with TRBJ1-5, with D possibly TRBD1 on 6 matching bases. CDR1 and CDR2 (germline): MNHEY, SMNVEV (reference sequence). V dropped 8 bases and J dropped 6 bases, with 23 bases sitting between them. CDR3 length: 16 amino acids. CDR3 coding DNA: TGTGCCAGCTCACAGGGTTTCGGCGCCGCGCGTCAGCCCCAGCATTTT. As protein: CASSQGFGAARQPQHF.

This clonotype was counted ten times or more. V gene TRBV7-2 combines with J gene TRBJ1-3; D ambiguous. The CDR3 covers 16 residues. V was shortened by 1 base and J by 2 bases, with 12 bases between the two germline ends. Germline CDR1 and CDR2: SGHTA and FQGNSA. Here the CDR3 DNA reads TGTGCCAGCAGCTTAGGCCCAGGACGGACTGGAAACACCATATATTTT. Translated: CASSLGPGRTGNTIYF.

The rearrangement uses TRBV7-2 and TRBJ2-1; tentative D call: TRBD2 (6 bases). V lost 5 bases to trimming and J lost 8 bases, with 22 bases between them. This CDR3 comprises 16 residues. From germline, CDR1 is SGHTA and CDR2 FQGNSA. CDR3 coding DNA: TGTGCCAGCAGCATATTCGCCCGGGGACTTGGGGATGAGCAGTTCTTC. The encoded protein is CASSIFARGLGDEQFF.

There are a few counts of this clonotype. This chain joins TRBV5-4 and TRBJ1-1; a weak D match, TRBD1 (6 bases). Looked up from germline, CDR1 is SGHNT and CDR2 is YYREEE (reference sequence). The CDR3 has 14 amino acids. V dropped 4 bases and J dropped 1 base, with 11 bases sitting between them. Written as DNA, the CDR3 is TGTGCCAGCAGCGGGAGGGGGGGGAACACTGAAGCTTTCTTT. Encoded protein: CASSGRGGNTEAFF.

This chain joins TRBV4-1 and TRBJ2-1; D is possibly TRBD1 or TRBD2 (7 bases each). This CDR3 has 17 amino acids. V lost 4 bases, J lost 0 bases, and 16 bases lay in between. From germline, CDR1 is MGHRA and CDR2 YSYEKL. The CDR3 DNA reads TGCGCCAGCAGCCCACGGGCGGGGGACAGCTCCTACAATGAGCAGTTCTTC. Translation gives CASSPRAGDSSYNEQFF.

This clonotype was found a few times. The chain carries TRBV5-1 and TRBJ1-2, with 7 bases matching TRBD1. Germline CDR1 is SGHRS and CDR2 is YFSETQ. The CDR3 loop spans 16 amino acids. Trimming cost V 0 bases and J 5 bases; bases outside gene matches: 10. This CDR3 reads CASSLEPRGDWYGYTF. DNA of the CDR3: TGCGCCAGCAGCTTGGAACCCAGGGGGGATTGGTATGGCTACACCTTC. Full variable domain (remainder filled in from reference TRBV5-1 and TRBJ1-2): KAGVTQTPRYLIKTRGQQVTLSCSPISGHRSVSWYQQTPGQGLQFLFEYFSETQRNKGNFPGRFSGRQFSNSRSEMNVSTLELGDSALYLCASSLEPRGDWYGYTFGSGTRLTVV.

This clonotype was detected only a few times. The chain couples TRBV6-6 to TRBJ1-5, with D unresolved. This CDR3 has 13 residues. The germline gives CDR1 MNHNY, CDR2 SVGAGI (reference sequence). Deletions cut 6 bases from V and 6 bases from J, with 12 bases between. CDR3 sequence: CASRDELAQPQHF. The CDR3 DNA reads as TGTGCCAGCAGGGACGAATTAGCTCAGCCCCAGCATTTT.